What follows are 18 T cell receptor beta chains derived from one specimen sequenced in a study of blood T cell repertoires in COVID-19. The method was immunoSEQ multiplex PCR; TCRdb's version includes in-frame clones alone and lacks a portion of them. The table shows over 200,000 clones, with around 85% occurring only once. The sequencing input was PBMCs or T cells enriched from blood (not recorded which). The receptors stem from a woman in her fifties or sixties in a cohort exposed to, infected with or recovered from COVID-19 (not recorded which).

The chain is built from TRBV19 and TRBJ2-2; D is perhaps TRBD2 (7 bases). Trimming pared 5 bases from V and 6 bases from J, leaving 19 bases between. Germline loops: CDR1 LNHDA, CDR2 SQIVND (reference sequence). The CDR3 covers 16 residues. CDR3 sequence (DNA): TGTGCCAGTAGTTTCCTCTGGGGGGGGGCACCCGGGGAGCTGTTTTTT. Translated: CASSFLWGGAPGELFF.

V is TRBV11-2 and J is TRBJ1-1, with D unresolved. The CDR3 totals 15 residues. Trimming took off 0 bases at V and 0 bases at J, with 8 bases between the two ends. Germline V CDR1 and CDR2: SGHAT, FQNNGV. The CDR3 protein is CASSLEPVMNTEAFF. As DNA, the CDR3 is TGTGCCAGCAGCTTAGAGCCAGTCATGAACACTGAAGCTTTCTTT.

This clone was recorded only once. The chain couples TRBV7-9 to TRBJ2-1; 8 nucleotides match TRBD2. The CDR3 is 14 amino acids. J lost 7 bases, V lost 3 bases, and 5 bases had no gene match. The germline gives CDR1 SEHNR, CDR2 FQNEAQ (reference sequence). The CDR3 spells CASSFRGGLNEQFF. The CDR3 DNA is TGTGCCAGCAGCTTTCGGGGGGGCCTGAATGAGCAGTTCTTC.

The rearrangement links TRBV5-1 to TRBJ1-2, with D possibly TRBD1 on 5 matching bases. CDR1 SGHRS and CDR2 YFSETQ come from the germline V gene. V lost 2 bases and J lost 6, with 14 bases in between. The CDR3 length is 14 residues. The CDR3 DNA sequence: TGCGCCAGCAGCTTACTTTCAGGGAAGAATGGCTACACCTTC. Its translation is CASSLLSGKNGYTF.

The chain couples TRBV2 to TRBJ1-4, with TRBD1 as a possible D gene (5 bases). The germline CDR1 and CDR2 sequences are SNHLY and FYNNEI. Between the trimmed V and J ends, which lost 6 bases and 4 bases, there was a span of 12 bases. The CDR3 runs 14 residues. CDR3 loop: CASREGRGNEKLFF. The CDR3 nucleotides are TGTGCCAGCAGGGAGGGTAGGGGTAATGAAAAACTGTTTTTT.

The count of this clone is one. The chain joins TRBV19 to TRBJ1-1, with TRBD1 as a possible D gene (5 bases). Germline V lookup: CDR1 LNHDA, CDR2 SQIVND (reference sequence). The CDR3 covers 17 residues. The V and J ends lost 2 bases and 3 bases respectively, with 19 bases between them. The CDR3 DNA sequence: TGTGCCAGTAGTATAATTGGGCCAGGGTATCGGGACACTGAAGCTTTCTTT. This encodes CASSIIGPGYRDTEAFF.

In this sample, this clone turned up many times. The rearrangement uses TRBV2 and TRBJ2-1; 7 bases align to TRBD2. This CDR3 is built from 12 residues. The germline V gene has CDR1 SNHLY and CDR2 FYNNEI. Unmatched junction bases numbered 3, after V lost 7 bases and J lost 6 bases. The CDR3 DNA is TGTGCCAGCAAGCGGGGAAGCAATGAGCAGTTCTTC. This encodes CASKRGSNEQFF. Full variable domain (missing parts from reference TRBV2 and TRBJ2-1): EPEVTQTPSHQVTQMGQEVILRCVPISNHLYFYWYRQILGQKVEFLVSFYNNEISEKSEIFDDQFSVERPDGSNFTLKIRSTKLEDSAMYFCASKRGSNEQFFGPGTRLTVL.

The chain carries TRBV7-3 and TRBJ2-5, with 7 bases lining up with TRBD2. Looked up from germline, CDR1 is SGHTA and CDR2 is FQGTGA. V was clipped by 1 base and J by 2 bases; unmatched bases: 1. This CDR3 region has 14 residues. The CDR3 nucleotides read TGTGCCAGCAGCTTAATGGGGGGGCAAGAGACCCAGTACTTC. This translates into CASSLMGGQETQYF.

The chain uses TRBV10-2 and TRBJ2-1; 9 bases agree with TRBD1. This CDR3 has 15 residues. Trimming took 7 bases from V and 4 from J; bases not matched to a gene: 8. Germline assignment: CDR1 WSHSY and CDR2 SAAADI. CDR3 amino acids: CASKFRTGAYNEQFF. The CDR3 bases are TGCGCCAGCAAATTCAGGACAGGGGCTTACAATGAGCAGTTCTTC.

For the CDR3, the DNA is TGTGCCAGCAGCTTGGCAGGGACAGACTTCCAAGAGACCCAGTACTTC. Its protein product is CASSLAGTDFQETQYF. This chain connects TRBV5-6 to TRBJ2-5; TRBD1 agrees at 7 bases. Per germline, CDR1 SGHDT and CDR2 YYEEEE. After removal of 0 bases from V and 1 base from J, the junction contained 6 bases not matched to a gene. CDR3 length equals 16 residues.

This clone has only one observation. The genes are TRBV4-1 and TRBJ1-4; 8 bases are shared with TRBD1. CDR1 and CDR2 (germline): MGHRA, YSYEKL. Losses at the gene ends were 8 bases for V and 7 bases for J; bases not matched to a gene: 6. The CDR3 contains 13 residues. The CDR3 DNA reads TGCGCCAGCTCGTGGACAGGGCTTGAAAAACTGTTTTTT. Protein product: CASSWTGLEKLFF.

The chain links TRBV6-2 or TRBV6-3 to TRBJ2-3; D may be TRBD2 (5 bases). The germline V and J ends were trimmed by 6 bases and 1 base, with 14 bases remaining between them. Germline CDR1 MNHEY, CDR2 SVGEGT. The length of the CDR3 is 15 residues. The CDR3 DNA follows: TGTGCCAGCAGCCTCCGGGGTCCGGGCACAGATACGCAGTATTTT. Translation gives CASSLRGPGTDTQYF.

The chain recombines TRBV30 with TRBJ1-2; weak D call: TRBD1 (6 bases). V lost 0 bases and J 4 bases, leaving 30 bases between the germline ends. Germline V gene sequence: CDR1 GTSNPN, CDR2 SVGIG (reference sequence). The CDR3 consists of 20 residues. The CDR3 region is CAWSVGGTEVWAGAFYGYTF. CDR3 in DNA: TGTGCCTGGAGTGTTGGCGGCACCGAAGTTTGGGCAGGGGCGTTCTATGGCTACACCTTC.

This chain connects TRBV6-5 to TRBJ2-2; weak D call: TRBD1 (5 bases). The germline V gene encodes CDR1 MNHEY and CDR2 SVGAGI. This CDR3 comprises 12 residues. V was trimmed by 4 bases and J by 7 bases, leaving 7 bases between them. The CDR3 DNA follows: TGTGCCAGCAGTTTGACAGTCGGGGAGCTGTTTTTT. Protein product: CASSLTVGELFF.

The rearrangement links TRBV20-1 to TRBJ1-5; TRBD1 might be the D (6 bases). The V and J ends lost 3 bases and 1 base respectively, with 10 bases between them. The CDR3 totals 14 residues. Germline values: CDR1 DFQATT, CDR2 SNEGSKA (reference sequence). The chain's CDR3 is CSASPGGSNQPQHF. CDR3 sequence (DNA): TGCAGTGCTAGTCCTGGGGGCAGCAATCAGCCCCAGCATTTT.

The CDR3 DNA reads as TGTGCCAGCAGCCCATCGACAGGGTTCACAGATACGCAGTATTTT. It codes for CASSPSTGFTDTQYF. The V gene is TRBV7-9, the J gene TRBJ2-3, with 7 bases fitting TRBD1. Looked up from germline, CDR1 is SEHNR and CDR2 is FQNEAQ (reference sequence). There are 15 residues in the CDR3. With 5 bases clipped from V and 2 bases from J, the junction kept 7 bases outside the gene matches.

This clone was detected only once. The genes are TRBV28 and TRBJ2-7; the D gene is possibly TRBD1 (5 bases). CDR1 is MDHEN, CDR2 SYDVKM, per germline. The CDR3 contains 13 residues. Trimming left V 2 bases short and J 4 bases short, with 9 bases between. For the CDR3, the DNA is TGTGCCAGCAGTTTAGGGGCTGGGTACGAGCAGTACTTC. This encodes CASSLGAGYEQYF.

This clone showed up just once. The chain uses TRBV5-1 and TRBJ1-6; 9 bases agree with TRBD1. Per the germline V gene, CDR1 is SGHRS and CDR2 is YFSETQ. Trimming cost V 0 bases and J 7 bases; bases outside gene matches: 2. The CDR3 loop spans 15 amino acids. The CDR3 loop reads CASSLAGTGNSPLHF. Here the CDR3 DNA reads TGCGCCAGCAGCTTGGCGGGGACAGGGAATTCACCCCTCCACTTT.